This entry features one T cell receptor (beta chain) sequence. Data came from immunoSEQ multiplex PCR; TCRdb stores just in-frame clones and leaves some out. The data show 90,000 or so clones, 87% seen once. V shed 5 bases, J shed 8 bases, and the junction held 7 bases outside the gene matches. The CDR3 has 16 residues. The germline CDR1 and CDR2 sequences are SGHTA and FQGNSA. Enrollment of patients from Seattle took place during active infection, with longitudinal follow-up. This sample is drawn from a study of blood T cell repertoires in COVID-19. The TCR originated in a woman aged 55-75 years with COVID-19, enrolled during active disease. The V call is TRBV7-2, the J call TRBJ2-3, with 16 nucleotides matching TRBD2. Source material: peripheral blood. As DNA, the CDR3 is TGTGCCAGCAGCACGGGACTAGCGGGGGGGCTCGGTACGCAGTATTTT. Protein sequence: CASSTGLAGGLGTQYF.